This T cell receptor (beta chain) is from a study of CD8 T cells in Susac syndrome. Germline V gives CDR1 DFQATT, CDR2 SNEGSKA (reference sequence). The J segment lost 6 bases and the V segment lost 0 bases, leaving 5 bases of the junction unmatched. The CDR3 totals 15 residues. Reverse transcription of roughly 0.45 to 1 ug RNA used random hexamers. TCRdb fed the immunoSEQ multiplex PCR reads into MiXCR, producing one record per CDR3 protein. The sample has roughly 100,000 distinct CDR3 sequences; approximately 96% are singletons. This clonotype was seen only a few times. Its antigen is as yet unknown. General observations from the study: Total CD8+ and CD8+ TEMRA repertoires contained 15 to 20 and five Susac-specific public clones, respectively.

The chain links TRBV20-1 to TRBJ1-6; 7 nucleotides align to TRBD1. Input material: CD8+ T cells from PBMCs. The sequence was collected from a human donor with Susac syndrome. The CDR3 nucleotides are TGCAGTGCTAGAGATCAAGGGGGCCTTAATTCACCCCTCCACTTT. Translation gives CSARDQGGLNSPLHF.